This T cell receptor beta chain stems from a study of shared clonotypes between healthy human individuals. Genomic DNA from each subset was divided evenly over several immunoSEQ plates. Here immunoSEQ multiplex PCR was the method, and the copy in TCRdb shows in-frame clones only, minus some. The sample yields about 1.5 million clones, about 98% seen once. V was cut by 6 bases and J by 3 bases, with 15 bases left in between. CDR3 size: 15 residues. CDR1 is SGHTA, CDR2 FQGNSA, per germline. Overall study findings and caveats: Naive subsets typically showed greater estimated richness than memory subsets. The four-donor shared clonotypes exceeded non-shared clonotypes in generation probability, with non-shared ones scoring lower. Researchers sampled blood only, noting tissue repertoires likely differ.

With respect to this clone: The antigen is undetermined.

The sequence came from a man aged 30-40 years in good health. The rearrangement uses TRBV7-2 and TRBJ1-5, with no clear D. Specimen: naive CD4+ T cells sorted from blood. Subset meaning: CD45RA+ positively selected. For the CDR3, the DNA is TGTGCCAGCAGGTGCTCGGACCCTAACAATCAGCCCCAGCATTTT. Its translation is CASRCSDPNNQPQHF.